This T cell receptor beta chain derives from a study of metastatic and nonmetastatic thyroid tumors. All patients were treatment-naive before thyroid surgery. Findings and caveats of the study: Across blood and tumor, TCR beta diversity in malignant thyroid tumors was reportedly significantly higher than in benign nodules.

This clone was observed a few times. Its antigen is unknown. The V end lost 2 bases, the J end lost 8 bases, and 13 bases lay between the germline ends. The CDR3 length is 13 residues. Germline V gives CDR1 SGHRS, CDR2 YFSETQ. TCRdb re-analyzed the PCR reads through MiXCR. The sample has several thousand clones; about 30% are singletons. The sequenced sample was adjacent normal tissue. The chain employs TRBV5-1 and TRBJ1-1, with no clear D. The TCR comes from a female donor with papillary thyroid cancer or a benign thyroid nodule (not recorded which). Some clones in this sample may be carry-over from other donors' samples. DNA of the CDR3: TGCGCCAGCAGCTTAGGTGATGGCGTCGAAGCTTTCTTT. This sequence encodes CASSLGDGVEAFF.